The present T cell receptor (beta chain) was sequenced within a study of identical twins. This clonotype has just a few counts. As yet, its antigen is unknown. Study observations and caveats: Alpha sequences that were out-of-frame and twin-shared showed an excess of low generation probability. Because invariant MAIT and iNKT cells could be present, zero-insertion analyses could be partly confounded. Fewer insertions characterized abundant cord blood beta clonotypes, whereas memory repertoires showed none.

Each CDR3 protein gets one entry after TCRdb re-called the 5' RACE reads with MiXCR. The sample includes hundreds of thousands of distinct CDR3 sequences, 6.5% to 8.5% of them seen just once. The length of the CDR3 is 14 residues. Germline CDR1 is KGHSH and CDR2 is LQKENI. V trimming: 2 bases; J trimming: 9 bases; junction bases outside the gene matches: 4. The same specimen was also included in a second study, on yellow fever vaccine responses in identical twins.

V usage is TRBV18 and J usage is TRBJ1-6; 7 bases agree with TRBD1. The sequencing input was memory (CD45RO+) T cells sorted from blood. This TCR came from a woman aged 18-35 years in good health. The CDR3 region has the DNA TGTGCCAGCTCACCAGGACAGGCTGGTTCACCCCTCCACTTT. Translation gives CASSPGQAGSPLHF.